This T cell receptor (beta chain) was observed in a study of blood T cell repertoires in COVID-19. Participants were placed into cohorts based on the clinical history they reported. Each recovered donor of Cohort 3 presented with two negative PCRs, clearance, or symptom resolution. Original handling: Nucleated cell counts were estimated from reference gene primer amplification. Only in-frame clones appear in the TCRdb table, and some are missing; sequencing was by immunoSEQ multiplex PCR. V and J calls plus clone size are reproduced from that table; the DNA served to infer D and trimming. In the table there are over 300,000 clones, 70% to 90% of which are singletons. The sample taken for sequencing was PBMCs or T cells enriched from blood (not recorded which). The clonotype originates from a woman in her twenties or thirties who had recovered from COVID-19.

The CDR3 region has the DNA TGTGCCAGTAGTCTCGGACAGGGGGCGAGGTATGGCTACACCTTC. It yields the protein CASSLGQGARYGYTF. The genes are TRBV19 and TRBJ1-2, with 11 bases fitting TRBD1. CDR3 length equals 15 residues. The V segment lost 5 bases and the J segment 5 bases; nucleotides outside the gene matches: 7. CDR1 and CDR2 from the germline V gene are LNHDA and SQIVND (reference sequence).